This TCR beta chain appears in the sequencing data of a study of shared clonotypes between healthy human individuals (dated by TCRdb to about 2020). Looking at the study overall: The cohort comprised two women and a few men aged 18 to 49 years. Per donor, three plates each were used for CD4 naive and CD4 memory, two for CD8 naive, and one for CD8 memory. To estimate repertoire size and how much clonotype sharing occurs between individuals, the study deeply sequenced the blood TCR repertoires of about five healthy adults. To increase sequencing depth and limit assay-specific biases, different laboratories used diverse techniques to prepare libraries and sequence TCR repertoires. Each donor's leukapheresis produced roughly between roughly 0.85 and 9 billion PBMCs. Findings and caveats that apply to the study as a whole: Estimated clonotype richness was generally larger for naive than for memory subsets. The genetic and exposure-history diversity represented was limited by the small number of donors. Pairwise subsampling indicated that sequencing depth was expected to affect the degree of clonotype sharing among donors. Higher generation probabilities were observed for clonotypes shared by all four sorted-subset donors than for non-shared clonotypes. Only blood was sampled, and tissue TCR repertoires likely differ from those in blood. When a few donors were compared, the shared fraction of clonotypes was around 5% for naive CD4, 3.5% for naive CD8, 2% to 2.5% for memory CD4, and about 0.36% for memory CD8. Even with the large sequencing depth, rarefaction of the sorted-subset datasets indicated that sequencing was incomplete.

CD8 naive samples consisted of CD45RO-negative cells that were positively selected for CCR7, yielding a CD45RA+CCR7+ population without TemRA cells. Donors were healthy HIV-negative adults with no recently reported acute infections or vaccinations. Every donor was a Caucasian adult residing in Nashville, Tennessee, USA. After blood collection by leukapheresis, PBMCs were isolated using Ficoll-Histopaque density gradient centrifugation and then cryopreserved in the vapor phase of liquid nitrogen. Analytical flow cytometry was used to check the purity and quantity of every magnetically sorted T cell population. Genomic DNA was isolated from every sorted fraction and measured by UV absorbance on a Nanodrop 2000c. CDR1 and CDR2 are drawn from the germline V gene (reference sequence): MNHEY, SMNVEV. From the cysteine up to the phenylalanine, the CDR3 has a length of 13 residues. Solely the CDR3 DNA is kept, with 39 bases framed from the first base. V loses 4 bases, J loses 5 bases, and the germline ends lie 9 bases apart.

Using the deep immunoSEQ assay, multiplex PCR amplified TCR CDR3 regions from genomic DNA. For each cell subset, the extracted genomic DNA was distributed evenly across all wells of several immunoSEQ 96-well plates, and each plate served as one replicate. For sorted subsets, each replicate PCR was loaded with around 200 ng genomic DNA, equivalent to 25,000 to 35,000 T cell genomes. The purified libraries were quantified using a Qubit 3.0 fluorometer, sized with a Bioanalyzer 2100, and then quantified again using the KAPA Library Quantification kit. A separate single-read 150-cycle Illumina NextSeq 550 flow cell was used to sequence each immunoSEQ 96-well plate. On the authors' methods: The immunoSEQ output contained only junctional sequences without quality scores, so filtering could not match that applied to full-length reads. Sequences were annotated with PyIR, a Python wrapper for IgBLAST v1.9, and V/J genes and CDR3 were assigned using IMGT germline references. Reads were filtered out if the reads had weak V/J assignments (E-value above 1e-6), no CDR3, stop codons, out-of-frame junctions, or ambiguous translated residues. V3J clonotypes were defined as sequences sharing the same inferred V gene, J gene, and CDR3 amino acid sequence. To compute the percentage overlap between repertoires, the number of shared unique clonotypes was divided by the size of the smaller repertoire. Repertoire richness was assessed with RTK rarefaction, the Chao1 estimator, and Recon v2.1 estimates of unobserved clonotypes. Generation probabilities for all TCRbeta clonotypes obtained by the gDNA method from a handful of donors were computed using OLGA. Entries here come from immuneACCESS through TCRdb and include only in-frame sequences with V and J called. Some clones fail to appear in such tables; in the studies checked, an unresolved V gene covers under half of the shortfall, and the cause of the remainder is unknown. V and J calls and clone size are those listed in that table; D and trimming were worked out from the DNA. For this sample the table gives roughly 770,000 clones, of which roughly 96% were detected only once. The ten most abundant clones make up 0.2% to 0.25% of the sample.

A few counts support this clone. This receptor's antigen is unknown. Nothing much larger sits one base from this clone, and base qualities are not available. Other DNA sequences in this specimen translate into the identical CDR3. The clonotype comes from a man aged 30 to 39 in good health. Recombination linked TRBV27 to TRBJ1-5, with TRBD1 as a weak D call on 6 bases. Sequences were obtained from naive CD8+ T cells sorted from blood. The cell subset or site label for this specimen denotes: CD45RA+CCR7+. The nucleotide sequence reads TGTGCCAGCAGTTGGGGGGCGGATCAGCCCCAGCATTTT. The encoded protein is CASSWGADQPQHF.